Listed here is a single TCR beta chain. Each donor was a Caucasian adult residing in Nashville, Tennessee. The data derive from a study of shared clonotypes between healthy human individuals. Sequencing was performed with immunoSEQ multiplex PCR; in TCRdb, only in-frame clones are kept and a portion is missing. The repertoire has about 2.3 million clones, approximately 95% of them found once; the top ten carry 0.39%. This sequence was found in a man between 18 and 35 years old in good health. Some clones in this sample may be carry-over from other donors' samples. The sequenced sample was naive CD4+ T cells from PBMCs. The sample's subset: CD45RA+ positively selected.

The CDR3 nucleotides read TGTGCCAGCAGCCAAGGGACTAGCGGTCTTGAACGGTTCTTC. Amino acid sequence: CASSQGTSGLERFF. The rearrangement uses TRBV7-9 and TRBJ2-1, with 11 bases lining up with TRBD2. The trim removed 5 bases at V and 15 bases at J, leaving 12 bases unmatched. The length of the CDR3 is 14 residues. Germline CDR1 is SEHNR and CDR2 is FQNEAQ (reference sequence).